The next 23 T cell receptor beta chains were all read from a single sample in a study of tumor and adjacent non-tumor tissue in lung cancer. No cell sorting was done before RNA was extracted from the tissue. The normal lung tissue was taken more than 3 cm from the tumor edge. A modified ARM-PCR protocol with three rounds of nested PCR amplified TCRbeta. Each CDR3 protein is one row after TCRdb ran MiXCR on the multiplex PCR reads. The table lists approximately 90,000 distinct CDR3 sequences, 76% of them singletons. The specimen was distant non-tumor lung tissue. All receptors come from a woman in her fifties or sixties with non-small cell lung cancer.

A note on this clonotype: A much more abundant neighbour one base away suggests this may be a read error. The chain links TRBV12-3 or TRBV12-4 to TRBJ1-2; no definite D call. V lost 3 bases to trimming and J lost 3 bases, with 14 bases between them. The length of the CDR3 is 15 residues. Here the CDR3 DNA reads TGTGCCAGCAGTTTCGTGGCCGAAGGAGACTATGGCTACACCTTC. It translates to CASSFVAEGDYGYTF.

A remark on this clonotype: Relative to the germline gene, one junction end is altered; a read error may explain this. The chain recombines TRBV4-1 with TRBJ2-1; possibly TRBD1 for D (5 bases). Per the germline V gene, CDR1 is MGHRA and CDR2 is YSYEKL. The CDR3 extends over 16 amino acids. The CDR3 region has the DNA TGCGCCAGCAGCCAAGTAGGGGCGAGTTCCTACAATGAGCAATTCTTC. It is translated as CASSQVGASSYNEQFF.

In regard to this clonotype: The junction departs from germline at one end; a sequencing error may be responsible. This chain links TRBV5-6 with TRBJ2-5; the match to TRBD2 covers 10 bases. The CDR3 has 16 residues. Germline V gives CDR1 SGHDT, CDR2 YYEEEE. Written as DNA, the CDR3 is TGTGTCAGCAGCTCGGGGGCTAGCGGGAGCTTGAAGACCCAGTACTTC. Translation gives CVSSSGASGSLKTQYF.

The chain is built from TRBV4-1 and TRBJ2-3, with 11 positions matching TRBD2. The CDR3 length is 18 residues. Germline CDR1 MGHRA, CDR2 YSYEKL. The V and J ends lost 4 bases and 2 bases, in that order; junction bases with no gene match: 11. CDR3 amino acids: CASSLNRLAGTDTDTQYF. In DNA, the CDR3 is TGCGCCAGCAGCCTCAATCGACTAGCGGGAACGGACACAGATACGCAGTATTTT.

This clonotype was picked up many times. The genes are TRBV6-1 and TRBJ2-7; unclear D gene. This CDR3 region has 13 residues. Germline V gives CDR1 MNHNS, CDR2 SASEGT. Trimming stripped 7 bases from V and 2 bases from J, with 12 bases between. The CDR3 bases are TGTGCCAGCACTCCCCTGGAGACCTACGAGCAGTACTTC. This codes for CASTPLETYEQYF.

This clonotype was seen once. An end of the junction differs from the germline gene, which may be a read error. The chain recombines TRBV4-1 with TRBJ2-5; D gene ambiguous. There are 16 residues in the CDR3. CDR1 MGHRA and CDR2 YSYEKL come from the germline V gene. The DNA for the CDR3 is TGCGCCAGCAGCCAAGAGGGCGCCGGAAATCAAGTGACCCAGTACTTC. Translation gives CASSQEGAGNQVTQYF.

V and J are TRBV11-2 and TRBJ2-1; 9 bases agree with TRBD2. Germline lookup yields CDR1 SGHAT and CDR2 FQNNGV. The CDR3 has 15 amino acids. The CDR3: CVSSLDSSGNHEQFF. In nucleotides, the CDR3 is TGTGTTAGCAGCTTAGATTCTAGCGGGAATCATGAGCAGTTCTTC.

A remark on this clonotype: One end of the junction varies from germline; a read error may be responsible. The chain is built from TRBV7-8 and TRBJ1-6; D gene unclear. Germline V gene lookup returns CDR1 SGHVS and CDR2 FQNEAQ. The CDR3 loop spans 14 amino acids. CDR3 sequence (DNA): TGTGCCAGCTGCTTACCTAACTATAATTCACCCCTCCACTTT. This sequence encodes CASCLPNYNSPLHF.

This chain joins TRBV6-1 and TRBJ2-4, with 8 bases identical to TRBD1. CDR3 size: 15 residues. CDR1 and CDR2 from the germline V gene are MNHNS and SASEGT. J gave up 9 bases and V 6 bases, and 13 bases lay outside the gene matches. Written as DNA, the CDR3 is TGTGCCAGCAGCCAGTGGCAGGGACAGGAGGGCATTCAGTACTTC. Translation gives CASSQWQGQEGIQYF.

In this sample, this clonotype turned up a few times. The gene calls are TRBV6-1 and TRBJ2-5; perhaps TRBD2 as D (5 bases). The CDR3 has 14 amino acids. The germline gives CDR1 MNHNS, CDR2 SASEGT. V was cut by 7 bases and J by 9 bases, with 21 bases left in between. For the CDR3, the DNA is TGTGCCAGCATGTTAGGGCAAGTCCCGGAGGCCCAGTACTTC. Encoded protein: CASMLGQVPEAQYF.

The CDR3 nucleotides read TGTGCCAGCAACCAGCTAATTAGCGAGATAAACTCCTACGAGCAGTACTTC. Its protein is CASNQLISEINSYEQYF. This rearrangement joins TRBV11-2 to TRBJ2-7; tentatively, D is TRBD2 (5 bases). CDR1 is SGHAT, CDR2 FQNNGV, per germline. The CDR3 runs 17 residues. The V end was cut by 7 bases, the J end by 0 bases, with 22 bases between.

As regards this clonotype: The conserved phenylalanine or tryptophan normally closing the CDR3 is absent here, so this likely arose from a read error. The DNA is omitted, as the CDR3 cannot be located on it reliably, and the CDR3 follows TCRdb's listing. This sequence joins TRBV6-1 and TRBJ2-1. Germline-derived CDR1 and CDR2 are MNHNS and SASEGT. The CDR3 extends over 11 residues, inclusive of both ends. CDR3 region: CASSEWGEQIL.

As concerns this clonotype: The junction departs from the called germline gene at one end, perhaps through a read error. This chain links TRBV11-2 with TRBJ2-3; D unclear. Per the germline V gene, CDR1 is SGHAT and CDR2 is FQNNGV. The CDR3 runs 15 residues. The CDR3 here is CVSSLEANVRDTQYF. CDR3 DNA: TGTGTCAGCAGCTTAGAGGCTAACGTAAGAGATACGCAGTATTTT.

The chain employs TRBV6-6 and TRBJ2-3; a possible D gene is TRBD2 (5 bases). The ends were cut back, 7 bases at V and 6 bases at J, with 17 bases in the middle. CDR3 length: 14 residues. Germline V gives CDR1 MNHNY, CDR2 SVGAGI (reference sequence). The CDR3 reads CASTPGSHTDTQYF. The CDR3 nucleotides are TGTGCCAGCACTCCGGGAAGCCACACGGATACGCAGTATTTT.

This clonotype appeared many times. CDR3 amino acids: CSASTGSRPGNTIYF. The CDR3 DNA is TGCAGTGCATCGACCGGATCCCGCCCTGGAAACACCATATATTTT. The chain couples TRBV20-1 to TRBJ1-3; D remains ambiguous. Looked up from germline, CDR1 is DFQATT and CDR2 is SNEGSKA (reference sequence). The CDR3 has 15 residues. V lost 6 bases and J lost 2, with 17 bases in between.

Only a few counts were recorded for this clonotype. CDR3 protein: CSASALLGTLAFF. In nucleotides, the CDR3 is TGCAGTGCTAGTGCCCTCTTGGGGACCCTAGCGTTCTTC. The chain has TRBV20-1 and TRBJ2-1; D possibly matches TRBD1 or TRBD2 (5 bases each). Germline CDR1 and CDR2: DFQATT and SNEGSKA (reference sequence). Between the trimmed V and J ends, which lost 3 bases and 15 bases, there was a span of 21 bases. This CDR3 has 13 residues.

In its sample, this clonotype was seen once. The chain recombines TRBV20-1 with TRBJ2-3; D remains ambiguous. V dropped 0 bases and J dropped 5 bases, with 15 bases sitting between them. Germline values: CDR1 DFQATT, CDR2 SNEGSKA (reference sequence). This CDR3 has 15 amino acids. CDR3 sequence reads: CSARDGTHFIDTQYF. In nucleotides, the CDR3 is TGCAGTGCTAGAGATGGAACCCACTTCATAGATACGCAGTATTTT.

Notes on this clonotype: A much larger clone lies one base from this, so it may be a read error. The chain combines TRBV28 with TRBJ1-6, with D tentatively TRBD1 (6 bases). The CDR3 consists of 13 residues. Germline V gene data show CDR1 as MDHEN and CDR2 as SYDVKM. In DNA, the CDR3 is TGTGTCAGCAGTTCGTCGGGGGCGGTTAACCTCCACTTT. Translating gives CVSSSSGAVNLHF. Filled out from reference TRBV28 and TRBJ1-6, the complete variable domain reads DVKVTQSSRYLVKRTGEKVFLECVQDMDHENMFWYRQDPGLGLRLIYFSYDVKMKEKGDIPEGYSVSREKKERFSLILESASTNQTSMYLCVSSSSGAVNLHFGNGTRLTVT.

Points on this clonotype: The junction and the germline gene differ at one end; a read error may be behind it. The chain has TRBV28 and TRBJ2-7; tentative D call: TRBD2 (5 bases). This CDR3 comprises 14 residues. CDR1 is MDHEN and CDR2 is SYDVKM in the germline V gene. CDR3: CVSSFGRGRDEQYF. The CDR3, as DNA: TGTGTCAGCAGTTTCGGTCGGGGTAGGGACGAGCAGTACTTC. Using reference TRBV28 and TRBJ2-7 for the parts outside the CDR3, the full variable domain is DVKVTQSSRYLVKRTGEKVFLECVQDMDHENMFWYRQDPGLGLRLIYFSYDVKMKEKGDIPEGYSVSREKKERFSLILESASTNQTSMYLCVSSFGRGRDEQYFGPGTRLTVT.

Remarks on this clonotype: At one of its ends the junction is not consistent with the germline gene, which may arise from a read error. The chain employs TRBV30 and TRBJ2-7; D tentatively fits TRBD1 or TRBD2 (5 bases each). The CDR3 loop spans 12 amino acids. Looked up from germline, CDR1 is GTSNPN and CDR2 is SVGIG (reference sequence). CDR3 loop: CAWNEGNHEQCF. Here the CDR3 DNA reads TGTGCCTGGAACGAGGGGAACCACGAGCAGTGCTTC.

This clonotype was observed once. A much more abundant neighbour one base away suggests this may be a read error. The V call is TRBV30, the J call TRBJ2-7; D remains ambiguous. Germline V gene lookup returns CDR1 GTSNPN and CDR2 SVGIG (reference sequence). The CDR3 has 11 amino acids. CDR3 amino acids: CAWSQNYEHYF. CDR3 nucleotide sequence: TGTGCCTGGAGTCAGAACTACGAGCACTACTTC.

As regards this clonotype: One end of the junction is discordant with germline, which a read error may explain. The chain couples TRBV4-1 to TRBJ1-4, with D perhaps matching TRBD1 (5 bases). Germline assignment: CDR1 MGHRA and CDR2 YSYEKL. The CDR3 contains 15 residues. The CDR3 bases are TGCGCCAGCACAGGGAGCTACCCAACTAATGAAAAACTGTATTTT. It translates to CASTGSYPTNEKLYF.

Of note for this clonotype: A much larger clone differs from this one at a single base, so this may be a read error. The rearrangement joins TRBV7-8 to TRBJ2-1; 7 nucleotides match TRBD2. V lost 8 bases to trimming and J lost 8 bases; unmatched junction nucleotides: 21. The CDR3 has 17 amino acids. Per the germline V gene, CDR1 is SGHVS and CDR2 is FQNEAQ. The CDR3 protein is CASRPGLGRCRVDEQFF. In DNA, the CDR3 is TGTGCCAGCCGCCCCGGACTAGGGAGATGCCGGGTCGATGAGCAGTTCTTC.